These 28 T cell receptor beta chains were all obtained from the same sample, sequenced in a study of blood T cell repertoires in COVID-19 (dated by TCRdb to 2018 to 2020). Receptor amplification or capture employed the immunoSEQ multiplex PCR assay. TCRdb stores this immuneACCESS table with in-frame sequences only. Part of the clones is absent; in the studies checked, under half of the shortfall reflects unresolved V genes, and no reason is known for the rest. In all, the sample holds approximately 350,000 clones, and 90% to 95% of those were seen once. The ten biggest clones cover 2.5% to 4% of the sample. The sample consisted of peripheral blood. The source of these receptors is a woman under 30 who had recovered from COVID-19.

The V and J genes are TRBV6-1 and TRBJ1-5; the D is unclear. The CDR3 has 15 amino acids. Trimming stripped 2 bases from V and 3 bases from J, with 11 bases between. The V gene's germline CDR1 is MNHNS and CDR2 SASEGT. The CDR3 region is CASSENPWANQPQHF. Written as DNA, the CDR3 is TGTGCCAGCAGTGAAAACCCATGGGCCAATCAGCCCCAGCATTTT.

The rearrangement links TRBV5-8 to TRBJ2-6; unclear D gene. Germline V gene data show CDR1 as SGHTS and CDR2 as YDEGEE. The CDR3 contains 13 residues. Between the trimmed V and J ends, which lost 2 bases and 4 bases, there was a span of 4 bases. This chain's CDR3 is CASSLAGANVLTF. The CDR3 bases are TGTGCCAGCAGCTTAGCCGGGGCCAACGTCCTGACTTTC.

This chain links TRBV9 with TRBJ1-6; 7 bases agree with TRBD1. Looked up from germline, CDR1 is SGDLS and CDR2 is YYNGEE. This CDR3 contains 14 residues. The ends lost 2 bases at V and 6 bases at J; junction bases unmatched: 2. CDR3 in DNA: TGTGCCAGCAGCGTCGACAGGGCTAATTCACCCCTCCACTTT. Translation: CASSVDRANSPLHF.

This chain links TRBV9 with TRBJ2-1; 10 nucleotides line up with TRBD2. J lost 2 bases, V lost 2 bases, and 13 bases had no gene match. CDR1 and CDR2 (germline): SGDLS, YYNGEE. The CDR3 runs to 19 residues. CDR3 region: CASSVFVLAGSGTYNEQFF. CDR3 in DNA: TGTGCCAGCAGCGTCTTTGTACTAGCGGGGAGTGGGACCTACAATGAGCAGTTCTTC.

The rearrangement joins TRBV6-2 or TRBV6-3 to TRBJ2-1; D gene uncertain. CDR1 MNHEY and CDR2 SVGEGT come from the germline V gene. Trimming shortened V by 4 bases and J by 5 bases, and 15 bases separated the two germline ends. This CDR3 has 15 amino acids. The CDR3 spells CASSFRLLKHNEQFF. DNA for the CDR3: TGTGCCAGCAGTTTTCGACTTTTGAAGCACAATGAGCAGTTCTTC.

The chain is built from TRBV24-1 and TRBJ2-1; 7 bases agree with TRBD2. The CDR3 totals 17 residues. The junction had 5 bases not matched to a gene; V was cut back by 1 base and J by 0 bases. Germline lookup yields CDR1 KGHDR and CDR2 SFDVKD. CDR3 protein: CATSDFRSGDSYNEQFF. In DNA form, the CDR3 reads TGTGCCACCAGTGATTTTCGGAGCGGGGACTCCTACAATGAGCAGTTCTTC.

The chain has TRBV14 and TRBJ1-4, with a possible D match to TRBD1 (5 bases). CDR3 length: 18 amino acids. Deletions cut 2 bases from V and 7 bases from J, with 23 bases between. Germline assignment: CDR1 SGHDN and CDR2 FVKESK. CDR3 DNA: TGTGCCAGCAGCCAACCCCGGGAGGGGCCGCGAGGTTTTGAAAAACTGTTTTTT. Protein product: CASSQPREGPRGFEKLFF.

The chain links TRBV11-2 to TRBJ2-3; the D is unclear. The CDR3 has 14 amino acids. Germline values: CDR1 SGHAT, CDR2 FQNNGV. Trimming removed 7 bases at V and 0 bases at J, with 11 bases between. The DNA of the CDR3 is TGTGCCAGCACGGTTAGCCGGAGCACAGATACGCAGTATTTT. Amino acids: CASTVSRSTDTQYF.

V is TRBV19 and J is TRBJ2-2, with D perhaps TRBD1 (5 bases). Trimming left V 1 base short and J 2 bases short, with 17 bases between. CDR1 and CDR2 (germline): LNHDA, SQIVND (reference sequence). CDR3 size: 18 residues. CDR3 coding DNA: TGTGCCAGTAGTATAGGGGTCGGCAGGGTTCTAAACACCGGGGAGCTGTTTTTT. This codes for CASSIGVGRVLNTGELFF.

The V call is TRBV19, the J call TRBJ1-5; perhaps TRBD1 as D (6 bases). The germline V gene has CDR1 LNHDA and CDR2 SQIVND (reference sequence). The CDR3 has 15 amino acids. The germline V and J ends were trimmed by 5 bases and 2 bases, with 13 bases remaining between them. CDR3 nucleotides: TGTGCCAGTAGTTTCGGGGGGCTTGGCAATCAGCCCCAGCATTTT. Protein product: CASSFGGLGNQPQHF.

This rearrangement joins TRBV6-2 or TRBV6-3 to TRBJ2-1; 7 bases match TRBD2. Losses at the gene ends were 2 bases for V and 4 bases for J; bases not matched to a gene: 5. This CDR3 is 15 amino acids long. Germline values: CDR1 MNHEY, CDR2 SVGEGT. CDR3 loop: CASSYGRERYNEQFF. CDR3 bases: TGTGCCAGCAGTTACGGGCGGGAGCGGTACAATGAGCAGTTCTTC.

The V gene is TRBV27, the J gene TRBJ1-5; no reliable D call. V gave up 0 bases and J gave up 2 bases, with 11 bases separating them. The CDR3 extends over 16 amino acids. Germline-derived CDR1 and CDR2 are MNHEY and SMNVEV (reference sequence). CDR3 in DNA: TGTGCCAGCAGTTTATCTCATATAACGGGCAATCAGCCCCAGCATTTT. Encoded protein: CASSLSHITGNQPQHF.

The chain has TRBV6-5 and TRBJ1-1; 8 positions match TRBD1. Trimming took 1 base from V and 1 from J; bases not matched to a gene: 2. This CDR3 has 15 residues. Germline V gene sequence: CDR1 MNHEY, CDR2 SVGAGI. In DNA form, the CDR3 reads TGTGCCAGCAGTTACTTTGACAGGGGGAACACTGAAGCTTTCTTT. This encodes CASSYFDRGNTEAFF.

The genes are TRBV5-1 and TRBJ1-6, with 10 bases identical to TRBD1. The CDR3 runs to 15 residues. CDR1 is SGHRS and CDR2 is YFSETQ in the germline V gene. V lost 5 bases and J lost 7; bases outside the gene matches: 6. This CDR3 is CASRVSDRGNSPLHF. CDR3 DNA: TGCGCCAGCAGGGTGTCGGACAGGGGGAATTCACCCCTCCACTTT.

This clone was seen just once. CDR3 residues: CASSEPGQRYNEQFF. CDR3 sequence (DNA): TGTGCCAGCAGTGAACCGGGACAGCGCTACAATGAGCAGTTCTTC. The V gene is TRBV2, the J gene TRBJ2-1; 7 positions agree with TRBD1. Trimming removed 2 bases from V and 3 bases from J; junction bases left unmatched: 4. Per the germline V gene, CDR1 is SNHLY and CDR2 is FYNNEI. The CDR3 spans 15 residues.

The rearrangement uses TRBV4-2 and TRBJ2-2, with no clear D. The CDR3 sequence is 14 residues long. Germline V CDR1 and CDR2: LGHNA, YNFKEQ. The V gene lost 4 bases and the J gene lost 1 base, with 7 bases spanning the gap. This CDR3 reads CASSPTRNTGELFF. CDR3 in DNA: TGTGCCAGCAGCCCCACAAGGAACACCGGGGAGCTGTTTTTT.

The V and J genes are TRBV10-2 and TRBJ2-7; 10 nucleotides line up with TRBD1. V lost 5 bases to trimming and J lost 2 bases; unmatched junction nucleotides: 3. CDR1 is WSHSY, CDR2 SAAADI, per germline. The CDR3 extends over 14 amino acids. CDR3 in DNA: TGCGCCAGCAGTACGGGACAGGGGACCTACGAGCAGTACGTC. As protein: CASSTGQGTYEQYV.

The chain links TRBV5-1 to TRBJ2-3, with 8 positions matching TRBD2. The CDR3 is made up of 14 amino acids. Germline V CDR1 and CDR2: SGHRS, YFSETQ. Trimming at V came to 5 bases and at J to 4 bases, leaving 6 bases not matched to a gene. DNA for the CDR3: TGCGCCAGCAGTCCCGGGAGGGCAGCAGATACGCAGTATTTT. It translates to CASSPGRAADTQYF. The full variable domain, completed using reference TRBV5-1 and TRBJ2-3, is KAGVTQTPRYLIKTRGQQVTLSCSPISGHRSVSWYQQTPGQGLQFLFEYFSETQRNKGNFPGRFSGRQFSNSRSEMNVSTLELGDSALYLCASSPGRAADTQYFGPGTRLTVL.

The CDR3 region is CASSQVYRETQYF. The CDR3 DNA sequence: TGCGCCAGCAGCCAGGTTTATCGGGAGACCCAGTACTTC. This sequence joins TRBV4-3 and TRBJ2-5; D not certain. With 3 bases removed from V and 5 bases from J, the gap between germline ends came to 10 bases. CDR1 LGHNA and CDR2 YSLEER come from the germline V gene. This CDR3 has 13 residues.

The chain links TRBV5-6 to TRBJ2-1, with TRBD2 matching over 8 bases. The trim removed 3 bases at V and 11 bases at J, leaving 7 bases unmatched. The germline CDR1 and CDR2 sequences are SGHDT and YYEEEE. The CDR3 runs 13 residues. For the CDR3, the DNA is TGTGCCAGCAGCTGGAGTATAGCGGGAAAGCAGTTCTTC. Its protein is CASSWSIAGKQFF.

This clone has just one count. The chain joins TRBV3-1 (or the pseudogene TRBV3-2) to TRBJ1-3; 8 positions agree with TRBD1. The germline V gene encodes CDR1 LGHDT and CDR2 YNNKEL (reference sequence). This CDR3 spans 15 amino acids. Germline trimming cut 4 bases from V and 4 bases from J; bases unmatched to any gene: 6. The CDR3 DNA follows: TGTGCCAGCAGCCCGTGGGACAGGTCGGGAAACACCATATATTTT. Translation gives CASSPWDRSGNTIYF.

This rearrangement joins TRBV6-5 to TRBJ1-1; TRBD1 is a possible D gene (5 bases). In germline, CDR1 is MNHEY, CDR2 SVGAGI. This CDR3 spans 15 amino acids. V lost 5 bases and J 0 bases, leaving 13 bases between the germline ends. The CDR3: CASSPSRTLNTEAFF. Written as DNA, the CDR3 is TGTGCCAGCAGTCCCTCTCGGACACTGAACACTGAAGCTTTCTTT.

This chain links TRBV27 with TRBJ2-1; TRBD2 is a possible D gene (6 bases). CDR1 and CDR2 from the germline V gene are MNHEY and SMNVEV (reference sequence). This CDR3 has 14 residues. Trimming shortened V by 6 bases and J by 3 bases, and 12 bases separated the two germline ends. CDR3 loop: CASSGGASYNEQFF. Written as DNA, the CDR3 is TGTGCCAGCAGCGGGGGTGCAAGCTACAATGAGCAGTTCTTC.

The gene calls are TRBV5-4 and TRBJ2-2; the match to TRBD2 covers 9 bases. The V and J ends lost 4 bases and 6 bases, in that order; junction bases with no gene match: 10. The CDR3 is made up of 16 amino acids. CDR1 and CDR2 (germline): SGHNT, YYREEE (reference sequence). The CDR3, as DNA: TGTGCCAGCAGCAGCTATAGCGGGAGTTCGCCCGGGGAGCTGTTTTTT. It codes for CASSSYSGSSPGELFF.

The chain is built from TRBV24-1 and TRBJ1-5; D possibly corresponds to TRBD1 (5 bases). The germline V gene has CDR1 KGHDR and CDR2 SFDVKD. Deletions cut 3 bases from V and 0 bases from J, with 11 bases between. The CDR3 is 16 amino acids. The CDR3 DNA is TGTGCCACCAGTGATGGGGCCCAGTATAGCAATCAGCCCCAGCATTTT. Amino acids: CATSDGAQYSNQPQHF.

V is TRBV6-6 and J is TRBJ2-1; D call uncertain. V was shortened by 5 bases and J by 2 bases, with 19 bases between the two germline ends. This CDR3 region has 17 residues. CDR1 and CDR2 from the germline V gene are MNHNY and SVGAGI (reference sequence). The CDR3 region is CASSPSPAPPTYNEQFF. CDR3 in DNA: TGTGCCAGCAGTCCCTCCCCTGCGCCTCCAACCTACAATGAGCAGTTCTTC.

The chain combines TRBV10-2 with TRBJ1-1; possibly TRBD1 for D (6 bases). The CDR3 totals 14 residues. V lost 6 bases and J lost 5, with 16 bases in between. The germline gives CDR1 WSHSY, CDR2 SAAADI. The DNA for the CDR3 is TGCGCCAGCAGAGTCCGTACAGGGACGACTGAAGCTTTCTTT. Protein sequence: CASRVRTGTTEAFF.

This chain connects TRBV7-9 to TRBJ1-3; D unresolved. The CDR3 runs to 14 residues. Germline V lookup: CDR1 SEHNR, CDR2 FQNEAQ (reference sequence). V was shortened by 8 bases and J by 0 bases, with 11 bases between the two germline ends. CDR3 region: CASGGTDSGNTIYF. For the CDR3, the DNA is TGTGCCAGCGGTGGCACCGACTCTGGAAACACCATATATTTT.